This T cell receptor beta chain comes out of a study of T cells in Graves' hyperthyroidism and ophthalmopathy. Whole-study results and caveats: Peripheral blood also featured most of the thyroid clonotypes expanded above 0.001.

The CDR3 sequence is 14 residues long. Germline loops: CDR1 SGHDT, CDR2 YYEEEE. The V gene lost 0 bases and the J gene lost 6 bases, with 10 bases spanning the gap. The study defined stable Graves' hyperthyroidism as no ophthalmopathy progression within 18 months. Criteria for exclusion of patients were uncontrolled infection, other autoimmune disease, pregnancy or lactation. RNA transcripts gave rise to amplified TCR beta CDR3 regions. TCR CDR3 underwent first-round RT-PCR with the HTBI primer set. TCRdb reprocessed the multiplex PCR reads with MiXCR, giving one entry per CDR3 protein. Among more than 300,000 distinct CDR3 sequences, over 10% were seen once, and the ten largest hold over 8.5%. Worth noting for this clonotype: Its antigen is not known.

The origin of this receptor is a woman between 18 and 30 years old with Graves' hyperthyroidism. Sequenced input: blood. This chain uses TRBV5-6 with TRBJ1-3, with D possibly matching TRBD1 (6 bases). The CDR3 here is CASSLGGLANTIYF. The CDR3 nucleotides are TGTGCCAGCAGCTTGGGGGGGCTTGCAAACACCATATATTTT.